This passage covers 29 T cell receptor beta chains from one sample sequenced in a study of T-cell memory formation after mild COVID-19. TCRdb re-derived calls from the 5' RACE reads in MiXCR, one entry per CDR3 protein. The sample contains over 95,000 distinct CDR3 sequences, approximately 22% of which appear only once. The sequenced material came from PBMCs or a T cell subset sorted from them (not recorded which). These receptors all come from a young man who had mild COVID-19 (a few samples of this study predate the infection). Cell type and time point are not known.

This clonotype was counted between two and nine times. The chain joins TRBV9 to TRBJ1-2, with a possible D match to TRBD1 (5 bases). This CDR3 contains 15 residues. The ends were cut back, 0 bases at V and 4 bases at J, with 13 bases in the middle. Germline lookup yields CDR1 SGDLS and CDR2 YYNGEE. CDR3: CASSVGSGGSYGYTF. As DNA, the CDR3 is TGTGCCAGCAGCGTAGGGTCCGGGGGAAGCTATGGCTACACCTTC.

CDR3 loop: CASSYFGGTGIVEQYF. Here the CDR3 DNA reads TGTGCCAGCAGTTACTTCGGCGGGACAGGAATCGTCGAGCAGTACTTC. The rearrangement joins TRBV6-5 to TRBJ2-7; 8 nucleotides match TRBD1. V shed 1 base and J 6 bases; nucleotides not matched to a gene: 11. The CDR3 is made up of 16 amino acids. CDR1 and CDR2 (germline): MNHEY, SVGAGI.

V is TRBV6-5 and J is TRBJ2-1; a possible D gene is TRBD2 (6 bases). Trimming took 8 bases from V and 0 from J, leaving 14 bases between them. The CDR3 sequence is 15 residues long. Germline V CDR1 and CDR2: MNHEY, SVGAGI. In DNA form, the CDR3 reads TGTGCCAGCGGAGGGTCGGGGAACTCCTACAATGAGCAGTTCTTC. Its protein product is CASGGSGNSYNEQFF.

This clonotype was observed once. CDR3 protein: CASSQDTAGNTEAFF. The CDR3 bases are TGTGCCAGCAGCCAAGATACGGCGGGTAACACTGAAGCTTTCTTT. The chain links TRBV4-2 to TRBJ1-1; D call uncertain. This CDR3 is built from 15 residues. From germline, CDR1 is LGHNA and CDR2 YNFKEQ. V shed 0 bases and J shed 2 bases, with 10 bases lying between them.

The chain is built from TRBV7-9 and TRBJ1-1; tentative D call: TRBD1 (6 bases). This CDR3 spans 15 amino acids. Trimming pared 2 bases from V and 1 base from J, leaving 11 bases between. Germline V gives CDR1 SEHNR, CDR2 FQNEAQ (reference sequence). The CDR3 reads CASSLFRGPNTEAFF. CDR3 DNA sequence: TGTGCCAGCAGCTTATTCAGGGGCCCGAACACTGAAGCTTTCTTT.

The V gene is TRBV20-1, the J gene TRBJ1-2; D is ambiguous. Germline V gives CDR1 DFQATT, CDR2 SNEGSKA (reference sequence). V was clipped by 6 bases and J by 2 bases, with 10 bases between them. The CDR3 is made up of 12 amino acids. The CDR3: CSAGRANYGYTF. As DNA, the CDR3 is TGCAGTGCGGGCCGAGCGAACTATGGCTACACCTTC.

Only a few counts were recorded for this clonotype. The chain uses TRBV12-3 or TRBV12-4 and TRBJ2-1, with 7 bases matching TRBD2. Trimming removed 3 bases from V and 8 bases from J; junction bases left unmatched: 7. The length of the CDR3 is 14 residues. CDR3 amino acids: CASSFKRGFDEQFF. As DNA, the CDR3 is TGTGCCAGCAGTTTCAAGCGGGGCTTTGATGAGCAGTTCTTC.

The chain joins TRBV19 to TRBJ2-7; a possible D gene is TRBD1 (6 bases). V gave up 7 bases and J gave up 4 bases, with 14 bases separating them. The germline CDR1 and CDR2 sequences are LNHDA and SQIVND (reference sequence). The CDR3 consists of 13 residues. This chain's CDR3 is CASIGQPFYEQYF. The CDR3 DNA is TGTGCCAGTATTGGACAGCCTTTTTACGAGCAGTACTTC. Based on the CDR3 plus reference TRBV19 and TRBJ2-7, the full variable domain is DGGITQSPKYLFRKEGQNVTLSCEQNLNHDAMYWYRQDPGQGLRLIYYSQIVNDFQKGDIAEGYSVSREKKESFPLTVTSAQKNPTAFYLCASIGQPFYEQYFGPGTRLTVT.

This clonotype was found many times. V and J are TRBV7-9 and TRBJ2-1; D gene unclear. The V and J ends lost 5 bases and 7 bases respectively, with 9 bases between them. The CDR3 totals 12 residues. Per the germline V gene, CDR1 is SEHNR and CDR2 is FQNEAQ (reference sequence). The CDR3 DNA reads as TGTGCCAGCAGCCCCTTTGGGAATGAGCAGTTCTTC. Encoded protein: CASSPFGNEQFF.

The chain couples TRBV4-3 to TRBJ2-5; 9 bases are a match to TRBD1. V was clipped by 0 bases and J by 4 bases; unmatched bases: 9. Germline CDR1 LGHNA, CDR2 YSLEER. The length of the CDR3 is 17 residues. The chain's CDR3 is CASSQDIRQGGRETQYF. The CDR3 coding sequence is TGCGCCAGCAGCCAAGATATCCGACAGGGGGGGAGAGAGACCCAGTACTTC.

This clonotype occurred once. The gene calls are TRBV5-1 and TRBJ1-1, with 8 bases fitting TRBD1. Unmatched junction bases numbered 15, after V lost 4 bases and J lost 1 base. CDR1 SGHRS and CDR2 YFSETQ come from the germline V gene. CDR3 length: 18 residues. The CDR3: CASSPTPWQGAKNTEAFF. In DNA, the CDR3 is TGCGCCAGCAGCCCCACCCCATGGCAGGGGGCTAAGAACACTGAAGCTTTCTTT.

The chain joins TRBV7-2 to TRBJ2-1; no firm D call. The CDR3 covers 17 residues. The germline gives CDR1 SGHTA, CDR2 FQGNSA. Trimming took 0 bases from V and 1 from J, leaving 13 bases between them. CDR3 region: CASSLAPALRSYNEQFF. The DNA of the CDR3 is TGTGCCAGCAGCTTAGCGCCGGCCCTACGGTCCTACAATGAGCAGTTCTTC.

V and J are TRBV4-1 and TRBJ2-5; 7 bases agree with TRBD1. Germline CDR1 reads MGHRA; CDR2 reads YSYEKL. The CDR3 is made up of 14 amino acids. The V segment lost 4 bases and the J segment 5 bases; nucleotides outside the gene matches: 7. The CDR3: CASSRTGVGETQYF. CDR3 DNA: TGCGCCAGCAGCCGAACAGGGGTTGGGGAGACCCAGTACTTC.

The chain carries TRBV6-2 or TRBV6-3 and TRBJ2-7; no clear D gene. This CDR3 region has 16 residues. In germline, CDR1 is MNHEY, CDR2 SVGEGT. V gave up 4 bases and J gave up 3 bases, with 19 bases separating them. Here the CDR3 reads CASSSIRRSPRYEQYV. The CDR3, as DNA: TGTGCCAGCAGTTCCATCCGACGGTCCCCCCGCTACGAGCAGTACGTC.

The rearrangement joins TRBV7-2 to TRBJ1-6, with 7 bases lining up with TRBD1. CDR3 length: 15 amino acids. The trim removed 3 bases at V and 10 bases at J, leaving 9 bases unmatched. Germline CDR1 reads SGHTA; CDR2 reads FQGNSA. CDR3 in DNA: TGTGCCAGCAGCTTTCCTACAGGGGTGAGGTCACCCCTCCACTTT. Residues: CASSFPTGVRSPLHF. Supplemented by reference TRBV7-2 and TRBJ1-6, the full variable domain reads GAGVSQSPSNKVTEKGKDVELRCDPISGHTALYWYRQSLGQGLEFLIYFQGNSAPDKSGLPSDRFSAERTGGSVSTLTIQRTQQEDSAVYLCASSFPTGVRSPLHFGNGTRLTVT.

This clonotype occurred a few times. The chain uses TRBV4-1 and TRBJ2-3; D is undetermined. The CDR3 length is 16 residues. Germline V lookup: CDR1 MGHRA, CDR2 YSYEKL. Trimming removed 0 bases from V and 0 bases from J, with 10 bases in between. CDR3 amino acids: CASSQEAGSSTDTQYF. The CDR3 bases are TGCGCCAGCAGCCAAGAAGCAGGTTCTAGCACAGATACGCAGTATTTT.

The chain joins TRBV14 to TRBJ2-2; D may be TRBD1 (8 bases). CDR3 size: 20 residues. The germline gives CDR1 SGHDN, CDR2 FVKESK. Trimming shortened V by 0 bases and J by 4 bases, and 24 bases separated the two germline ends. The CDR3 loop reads CASSQEAGTGLPHGTGELFF. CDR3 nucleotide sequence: TGTGCCAGCAGCCAAGAAGCGGGGACAGGACTCCCCCACGGCACCGGGGAGCTGTTTTTT.

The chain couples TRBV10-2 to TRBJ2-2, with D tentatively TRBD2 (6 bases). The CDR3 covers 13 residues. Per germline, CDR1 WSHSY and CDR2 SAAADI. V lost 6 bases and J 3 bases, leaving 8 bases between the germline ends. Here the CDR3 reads CASRWGDTGELFF. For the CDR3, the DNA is TGCGCCAGCAGGTGGGGGGACACCGGGGAGCTGTTTTTT.

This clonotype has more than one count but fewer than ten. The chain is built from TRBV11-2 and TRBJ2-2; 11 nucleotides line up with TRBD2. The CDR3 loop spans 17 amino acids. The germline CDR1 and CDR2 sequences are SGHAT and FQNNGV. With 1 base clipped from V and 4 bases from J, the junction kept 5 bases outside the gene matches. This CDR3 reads CASSLGSSGGPTGELFF. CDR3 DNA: TGTGCCAGCAGCTTAGGTTCTAGCGGGGGGCCCACCGGGGAGCTGTTTTTT.

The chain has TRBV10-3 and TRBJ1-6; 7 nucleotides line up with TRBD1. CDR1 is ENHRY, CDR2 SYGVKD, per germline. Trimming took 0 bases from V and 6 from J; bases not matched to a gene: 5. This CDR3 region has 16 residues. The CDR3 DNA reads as TGTGCCATCAGTGAGTCGGACCAGGGGGTTAATTCACCCCTCCACTTT. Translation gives CAISESDQGVNSPLHF.

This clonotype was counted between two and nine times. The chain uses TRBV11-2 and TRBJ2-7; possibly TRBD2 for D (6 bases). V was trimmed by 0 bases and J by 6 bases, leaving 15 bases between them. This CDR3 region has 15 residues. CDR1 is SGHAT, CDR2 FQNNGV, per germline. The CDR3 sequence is CASSLEGLPCREQYV. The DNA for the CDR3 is TGTGCCAGCAGCTTAGAGGGACTCCCCTGCCGCGAGCAGTACGTC.

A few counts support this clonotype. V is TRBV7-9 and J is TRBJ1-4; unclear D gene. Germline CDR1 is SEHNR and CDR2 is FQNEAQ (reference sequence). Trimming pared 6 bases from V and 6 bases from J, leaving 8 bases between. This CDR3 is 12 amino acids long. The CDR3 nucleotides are TGTGCCAGCAGTTCCCTCGATGAAAAACTGTTTTTT. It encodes CASSSLDEKLFF.

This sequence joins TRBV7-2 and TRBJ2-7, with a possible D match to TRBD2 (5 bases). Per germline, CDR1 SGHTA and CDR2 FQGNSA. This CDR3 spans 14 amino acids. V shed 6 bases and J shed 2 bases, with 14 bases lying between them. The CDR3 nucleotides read TGTGCCAGCAGTACCGGGCCGGGGACCTACGAGCAGTACTTC. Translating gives CASSTGPGTYEQYF.

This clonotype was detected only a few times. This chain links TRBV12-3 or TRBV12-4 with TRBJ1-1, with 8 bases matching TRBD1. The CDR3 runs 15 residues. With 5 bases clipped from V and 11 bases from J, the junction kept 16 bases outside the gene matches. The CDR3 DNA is TGTGCCAGCAGTCAACCAGGGGGCGCGTCTACCGGCGCTTTCTTT. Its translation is CASSQPGGASTGAFF.

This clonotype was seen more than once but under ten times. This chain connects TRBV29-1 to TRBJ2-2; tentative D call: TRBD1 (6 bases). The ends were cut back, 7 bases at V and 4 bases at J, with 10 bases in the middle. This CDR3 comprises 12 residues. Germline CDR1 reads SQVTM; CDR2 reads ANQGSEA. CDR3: CSGIQGTGELFF. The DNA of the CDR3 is TGCAGCGGGATACAGGGCACCGGGGAGCTGTTTTTT.

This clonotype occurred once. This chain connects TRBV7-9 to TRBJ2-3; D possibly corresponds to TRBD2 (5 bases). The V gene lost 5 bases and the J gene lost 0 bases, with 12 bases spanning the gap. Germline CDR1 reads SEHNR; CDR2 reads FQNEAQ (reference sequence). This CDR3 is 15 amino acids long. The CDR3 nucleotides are TGTGCCAGCAGCCCAGAGGGATCTAGCACAGATACGCAGTATTTT. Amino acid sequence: CASSPEGSSTDTQYF.

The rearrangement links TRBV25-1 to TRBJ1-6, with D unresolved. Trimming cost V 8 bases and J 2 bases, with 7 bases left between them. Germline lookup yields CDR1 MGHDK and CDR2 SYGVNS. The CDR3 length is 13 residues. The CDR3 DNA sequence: TGTGCCAGCGGCCGGGCCTATAATTCACCCCTCCACTTT. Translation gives CASGRAYNSPLHF.

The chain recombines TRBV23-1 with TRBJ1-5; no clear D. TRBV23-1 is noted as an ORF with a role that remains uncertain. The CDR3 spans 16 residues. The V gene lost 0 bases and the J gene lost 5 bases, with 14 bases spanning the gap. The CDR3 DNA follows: TGCGCCAGCAGTCAATCCAGCAGGCTTGGGTATCAGCCCCAGCATTTT. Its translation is CASSQSSRLGYQPQHF.

The CDR3 sequence is CASSFRDRGDSPLHF. The CDR3 DNA reads as TGTGCCAGCAGTTTCCGGGACAGGGGTGATTCACCCCTCCACTTT. V gene TRBV6-6 combines with J gene TRBJ1-6; 10 nucleotides match TRBD1. This CDR3 has 15 amino acids. V was clipped by 4 bases and J by 8 bases; unmatched bases: 5. Per germline, CDR1 MNHNY and CDR2 SVGAGI (reference sequence).